This paragraph covers one TCR beta chain sequence. Antigen unknown. The study ran its PCR with 60 Vbeta and 13 Jbeta primers. Produced via immunoSEQ multiplex PCR; TCRdb's table is partial and in-frame only. The sample holds a few hundred thousand clones, about 80% seen once. The sample comes from a study of cytomegalovirus exposure and HLA in healthy donors. Study-level findings and limits: Researchers catalogued 150 or so TCR beta chains as cytomegalovirus-associated. Most TCR beta V segments were productive about 90% or about 30% of the time in an earlier analysis. TCR association rates varied by HLA locus in a later analysis, with DRB1 highest and HLA-C lowest.

Germline lookup yields CDR1 KGHSH and CDR2 LQKENI. The length of the CDR3 is 14 residues. V was pared by 5 bases and J by 3 bases, with 13 bases between. The gene calls are TRBV18 and TRBJ1-2; D is perhaps TRBD1 (6 bases). This TCR was sampled from a girl under 18 in good health and CMV-seronegative. The source material was PBMCs. The DNA of the CDR3 is TGTGCCAGCTCATTGGAACAGGGCGACTATGGCTACACCTTC. This translates into CASSLEQGDYGYTF.